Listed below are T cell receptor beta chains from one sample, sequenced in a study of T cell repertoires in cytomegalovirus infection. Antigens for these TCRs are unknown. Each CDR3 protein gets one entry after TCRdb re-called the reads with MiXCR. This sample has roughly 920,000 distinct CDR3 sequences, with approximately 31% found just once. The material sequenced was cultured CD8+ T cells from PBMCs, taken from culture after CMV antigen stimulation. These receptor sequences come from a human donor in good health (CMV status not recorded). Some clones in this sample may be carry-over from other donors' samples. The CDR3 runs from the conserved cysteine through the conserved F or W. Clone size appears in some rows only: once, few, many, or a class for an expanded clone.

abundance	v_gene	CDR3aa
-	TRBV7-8	CASSLAWDRVFEAFF
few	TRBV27	CASSWNRVNTEAFF
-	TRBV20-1	CSARPGFNTEAFF
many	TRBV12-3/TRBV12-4	CASSHPMDSRGANLPDTQYF
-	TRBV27	CASTLRFSADTQYF
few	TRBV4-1	CASSQVWGVGANVLTF
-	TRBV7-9	CASSSPRGVNTEAFF
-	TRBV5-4	CASSFEGTGSLHNEQFF
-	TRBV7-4	CASSLTNRRTDTRYF
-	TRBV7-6	CASSRGQGGSGANVLTF
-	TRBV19	CASSLRTSGGLENEQFF
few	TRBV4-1	CASSQEVSGQETQYF
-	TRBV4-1	CASSQVRGGSYEQYF
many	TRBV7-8	CASSLALAGARDTQYF
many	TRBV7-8	CASSLDSGGSTDTQYF
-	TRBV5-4	CASSLGGAADEKLFF